A single sample gave rise to the 15 T cell receptor beta chains below, sequenced in a study of Graves' ophthalmopathy and Graves' hyperthyroidism. The authors amplified TCR beta CDR3 regions from RNA transcripts. HTBI-primed RT-PCR formed the first round, and a multiplex PCR formed the second. TCRdb ran MiXCR on the multiplex PCR reads and lists one entry per CDR3 protein. The sample includes under 350,000 distinct CDR3 sequences, 17% of them seen just once. The sample was peripheral blood. These receptors were obtained from an adult man with Graves' ophthalmopathy.

This clonotype occurred a few times. The chain is built from TRBV6-5 and TRBJ2-7, with D possibly being TRBD1 or TRBD2 (6 bases each). V gave up 0 bases and J gave up 4 bases, with 10 bases separating them. Germline-derived CDR1 and CDR2 are MNHEY and SVGAGI. This CDR3 contains 14 residues. DNA of the CDR3: TGTGCCAGCAGTTACTCGAGGAGGGGGTACGAGCAGTACTTC. It translates to CASSYSRRGYEQYF.

This clonotype was counted many times. It is likely a read error, because the conserved phenylalanine at the end of the CDR3 is missing. The V gene is TRBV6-1, the J gene TRBJ1-1; the match to TRBD1 covers 7 bases. Germline lookup yields CDR1 MNHNS and CDR2 SASEGT. The trim removed 6 bases at V and 2 bases at J, leaving 12 bases unmatched. This CDR3 has 16 amino acids. The DNA of the CDR3 is TGTGCCAGCAGCACCAGGGGGAGAGGGATCAACACTGAAGCTTTCTCT. This encodes CASSTRGRGINTEAFS.

This clonotype was detected many times. The V and J genes are TRBV6-5 and TRBJ2-5, with 7 bases lining up with TRBD2. The germline V gene encodes CDR1 MNHEY and CDR2 SVGAGI. V lost 4 bases, J lost 4 bases, and 6 bases stayed unmatched. There are 14 residues in the CDR3. The CDR3 DNA is TGTGCCAGCAGTTTCGCGGGAGAGGTAGAGACCCAGTACTTC. It encodes CASSFAGEVETQYF.

In its sample, this clonotype was seen many times. This chain joins TRBV5-1 and TRBJ2-7, with 10 bases identical to TRBD2. The trim removed 4 bases at V and 4 bases at J, leaving 8 bases unmatched. The V gene's germline CDR1 is SGHRS and CDR2 YFSETQ. The CDR3 loop spans 15 amino acids. The CDR3 DNA sequence: TGCGCCAGCAGCGTGGGACTAGCGAGTAGTTACGAGCAGTACTTC. It specifies CASSVGLASSYEQYF.

V and J are TRBV11-2 and TRBJ2-5, with TRBD2 identical over 11 bases. This CDR3 is 18 amino acids long. With 5 bases clipped from V and 5 bases from J, the junction kept 16 bases outside the gene matches. Germline V gene data show CDR1 as SGHAT and CDR2 as FQNNGV. For the CDR3, the DNA is TGTGCCAGCAGCCTGAACATTCGTTTAGCGGGAGGGCAGGAGACCCAGTACTTC. The encoded protein is CASSLNIRLAGGQETQYF. The full variable domain, rest sourced from reference TRBV11-2 and TRBJ2-5, is EAGVAQSPRYKIIEKRQSVAFWCNPISGHATLYWYQQILGQGPKLLIQFQNNGVVDDSQLPKDRFSAERLKGVDSTLKIQPAKLEDSAVYLCASSLNIRLAGGQETQYFGPGTRLLVL.

There are many counts of this clonotype. The chain couples TRBV6-1 to TRBJ2-2, with D tentatively TRBD1 (5 bases). The CDR3 has 14 residues. V was shortened by 4 bases and J by 7 bases, with 13 bases between the two germline ends. CDR1 MNHNS and CDR2 SASEGT come from the germline V gene. In nucleotides, the CDR3 is TGTGCCAGCAGTGTCGGCCAGGGTGACGGGGAGCTGTTTTTT. Its protein is CASSVGQGDGELFF.

This clonotype showed up many times. The gene calls are TRBV7-2 and TRBJ2-7; D may match TRBD1 or TRBD2 (5 bases each). This CDR3 has 17 amino acids. Germline CDR1 SGHTA, CDR2 FQGNSA. The V end lost 0 bases, the J end lost 0 bases, and 15 bases lay between the germline ends. The chain's CDR3 is CASSLAPGRLSSYEQYF. CDR3 nucleotides: TGTGCCAGCAGCTTAGCCCCGGGACGCCTAAGCTCCTACGAGCAGTACTTC.

This clonotype was seen at least ten times. The rearrangement joins TRBV12-3 or TRBV12-4 to TRBJ2-5; D not resolved. The CDR3 has 12 residues. The ends were cut back, 0 bases at V and 6 bases at J, with 5 bases in the middle. As DNA, the CDR3 is TGTGCCAGCAGTTTAGCGAGTAAGACCCAGTACTTC. It yields the protein CASSLASKTQYF.

The sample holds many counts of this clonotype. The rearrangement uses TRBV27 and TRBJ1-2; 10 nucleotides agree with TRBD1. The CDR3 runs to 15 residues. J gave up 6 bases and V 4 bases, and 8 bases lay outside the gene matches. CDR1 and CDR2 (germline): MNHEY, SMNVEV (reference sequence). The CDR3 reads CASSSPGQGSNGYTF. CDR3 in DNA: TGTGCCAGCAGTTCTCCGGGACAGGGGTCGAATGGCTACACCTTC.

This clonotype was counted at least ten times. This chain links TRBV12-3 or TRBV12-4 with TRBJ1-5, with D unresolved. CDR3 length equals 13 residues. Trimming removed 4 bases from V and 1 base from J, with 5 bases in between. The CDR3 DNA follows: TGTGCCAGCAGTTCTCACAGCAATCAGCCCCAGCATTTT. The encoded protein is CASSSHSNQPQHF.

This clonotype was counted a single time. The chain is built from TRBV12-3 or TRBV12-4 and TRBJ1-5, with TRBD1 matching over 7 bases. The CDR3 contains 15 residues. V was clipped by 6 bases and J by 1 base; unmatched bases: 6. The CDR3 protein is CASRSGTESNQPQHF. The CDR3 DNA reads as TGTGCCAGCAGATCCGGGACAGAAAGCAATCAGCCCCAGCATTTT.

This clonotype occurred many times. The chain combines TRBV27 with TRBJ1-1; TRBD1 matches 8 bases. This CDR3 is 17 amino acids long. CDR1 is MNHEY, CDR2 SMNVEV, per germline (reference sequence). V dropped 3 bases and J dropped 1; count of bases not matched to a gene: 10. This CDR3 is CASSFLRTTGGNTEAFF. CDR3 sequence (DNA): TGTGCCAGCAGTTTTCTTCGAACAACAGGGGGGAACACTGAAGCTTTCTTT.

In its sample, this clonotype was seen many times. The chain links TRBV7-9 to TRBJ1-2, with D possibly matching TRBD1 (5 bases). Per germline, CDR1 SEHNR and CDR2 FQNEAQ (reference sequence). This CDR3 has 12 amino acids. Trimming pared 7 bases from V and 8 bases from J, leaving 14 bases between. For the CDR3, the DNA is TGTGCCAGCACGACGAGCCGGGGCGGCTACACCTTC. It encodes CASTTSRGGYTF.

In its sample, this clonotype was seen many times. The chain combines TRBV30 with TRBJ2-7, with TRBD2 matching over 11 bases. The CDR3 loop spans 15 amino acids. Per germline, CDR1 GTSNPN and CDR2 SVGIG (reference sequence). With 2 bases clipped from V and 1 base from J, the junction kept 4 bases outside the gene matches. The CDR3 sequence: CAWSPRLAGSYEQYF. The CDR3 DNA reads as TGTGCCTGGAGTCCCCGACTAGCGGGATCCTACGAGCAGTACTTC.

The sample holds a few counts of this clonotype. This chain joins TRBV3-1 and TRBJ2-5, with D tentatively TRBD1 (6 bases). V lost 2 bases to trimming and J lost 2 bases, with 15 bases between them. The CDR3 is made up of 16 amino acids. Germline assignment: CDR1 LGHDT and CDR2 YNNKEL (reference sequence). In nucleotides, the CDR3 is TGTGCCAGCAGCCAACGTAGGACAGAGGATCAAGAGACCCAGTACTTC. This translates into CASSQRRTEDQETQYF.